Following are 26 T cell receptor beta chains from one sample sequenced in a study of identical twins. TCRdb independently ran MiXCR on the 5' RACE reads; one entry per CDR3 protein. The sample has some 590,000 distinct CDR3 sequences, just under 10% seen once. These data also formed part of another study, on yellow fever vaccine responses in identical twins.

The sequenced sample was PBMCs. The source is a woman younger than 35 in good health.

This clonotype was recorded at least ten times. V gene TRBV3-1 combines with J gene TRBJ2-1; 10 bases are a match to TRBD2. Per germline, CDR1 LGHDT and CDR2 YNNKEL (reference sequence). V shed 0 bases and J 9 bases; nucleotides not matched to a gene: 11. The CDR3 has 17 amino acids. In DNA form, the CDR3 reads TGTGCCAGCAGCCAAGATGCCCCGAGCGGGGGGGCGGTTGAGCAGTTCTTC. It is translated as CASSQDAPSGGAVEQFF.

There are a few counts of this clonotype. This chain joins TRBV10-3 and TRBJ2-3, with 13 bases that match TRBD2. J was trimmed by 5 bases and V by 6 bases; bases with no gene match: 8. There are 16 residues in the CDR3. Germline loops: CDR1 ENHRY, CDR2 SYGVKD. This chain's CDR3 is CAIRTRTSGSGDTQYF. CDR3 sequence (DNA): TGTGCCATCAGGACCCGGACTAGCGGGAGTGGAGATACGCAGTATTTT.

The rearrangement links TRBV29-1 to TRBJ2-6, with unresolved D. The CDR3 has 14 residues. The V and J ends lost 3 bases and 0 bases respectively, with 6 bases between them. Germline loops: CDR1 SQVTM, CDR2 ANQGSEA. This CDR3 reads CSVDSSSGANVLTF. The CDR3 DNA follows: TGCAGCGTTGATAGTAGCTCTGGGGCCAACGTCCTGACTTTC.

This clonotype was counted at least ten times. The chain has TRBV29-1 and TRBJ2-3, with D possibly being TRBD2 (5 bases). CDR3 length: 12 residues. The germline V gene has CDR1 SQVTM and CDR2 ANQGSEA. Trimming stripped 5 bases from V and 2 bases from J, with 8 bases between. The CDR3 is CSVHSDTDTQYF. The CDR3 nucleotides are TGCAGCGTTCATAGCGACACAGATACGCAGTATTTT.

V and J are TRBV6-5 and TRBJ2-7; D ambiguous. The CDR3 runs 15 residues. In germline, CDR1 is MNHEY, CDR2 SVGAGI. V was shortened by 4 bases and J by 0 bases, with 13 bases between the two germline ends. CDR3 residues: CASSSDRYPSYEQYF. In DNA form, the CDR3 reads TGTGCCAGCAGTTCGGACCGCTATCCCTCCTACGAGCAGTACTTC.

This clonotype was counted many times. The chain links TRBV12-3 or TRBV12-4 to TRBJ2-3; D is uncertain. V was cut by 3 bases and J by 6 bases, with 10 bases left in between. The CDR3 sequence is 13 residues long. CDR3 in DNA: TGTGCCAGCAGTTTGTGGGCTTCGGATACGCAGTATTTT. It yields the protein CASSLWASDTQYF.

In its sample, this clonotype was seen a few times. The CDR3 loop reads CASSLRDGPETQYF. CDR3 coding DNA: TGTGCCAGCAGCTTAAGAGACGGACCGGAGACCCAGTACTTC. The V and J genes are TRBV7-6 and TRBJ2-5; the D is unclear. The germline V gene encodes CDR1 SGHVS and CDR2 FNYEAQ. Trimming took off 2 bases at V and 5 bases at J, with 12 bases between the two ends. The CDR3 totals 14 residues.

The chain recombines TRBV20-1 with TRBJ1-5, with 7 bases lining up with TRBD1. After removal of 6 bases from V and 7 bases from J, the junction contained 9 bases not matched to a gene. The CDR3 runs to 13 residues. Germline CDR1 reads DFQATT; CDR2 reads SNEGSKA (reference sequence). The CDR3 nucleotides read TGCAGTGCCTCGCCGAACAGGGGCCAGCCCCAGCATTTT. It specifies CSASPNRGQPQHF.

This clonotype was counted between two and nine times. The rearrangement links TRBV7-8 to TRBJ2-1, with TRBD2 matching 13 bases. Per the germline V gene, CDR1 is SGHVS and CDR2 is FQNEAQ. The CDR3 spans 15 residues. The V and J ends lost 5 bases and 6 bases, in that order; junction bases with no gene match: 4. Here the CDR3 reads CASSRLAGGINEQFF. CDR3 bases: TGTGCCAGCAGCAGACTAGCGGGAGGTATCAATGAGCAGTTCTTC.

Of note for this clonotype: This could be a read error, since a much larger clone is one nucleotide away. The chain has TRBV12-3 or TRBV12-4 and TRBJ2-7, with D perhaps assigned TRBD1 or TRBD2 (5 bases each). CDR3 length: 14 amino acids. The DNA for the CDR3 is TGTGCCCGCAGTTTAGGCGGGCAGGGCGACGAGCAGTACTTC. Protein product: CARSLGGQGDEQYF.

This clonotype was seen ten or more times. CDR3 in amino acids: CSVEGLAGGPYEQYF. For the CDR3, the DNA is TGCAGCGTCGAGGGACTAGCGGGAGGGCCCTACGAGCAGTACTTC. The chain links TRBV29-1 to TRBJ2-7; 16 bases map to TRBD2. CDR1 and CDR2 (germline): SQVTM, ANQGSEA. V lost 6 bases to trimming and J lost 2 bases; unmatched junction nucleotides: 4. This CDR3 is 15 amino acids long.

There are many counts of this clonotype. The chain joins TRBV27 to TRBJ2-1; TRBD2 agrees at 7 bases. Germline V gives CDR1 MNHEY, CDR2 SMNVEV (reference sequence). The CDR3 is made up of 16 amino acids. After removal of 5 bases from V and 4 bases from J, the junction contained 11 bases not matched to a gene. CDR3 region: CASSPAGYGKYNEQFF. CDR3 DNA sequence: TGTGCCAGCAGTCCAGCGGGATACGGGAAATACAATGAGCAGTTCTTC.

This clonotype was counted between two and nine times. The rearrangement uses TRBV6-1 and TRBJ2-1; D might be TRBD2 (6 bases). V gave up 4 bases and J gave up 4 bases, with 11 bases separating them. Germline V lookup: CDR1 MNHNS, CDR2 SASEGT. This CDR3 region has 14 residues. This chain's CDR3 is CASSVSGTYNEQFF. The CDR3 bases are TGTGCCAGCAGTGTCTCCGGGACTTACAATGAGCAGTTCTTC.

The chain couples TRBV6-5 to TRBJ2-1; D not resolved. V was pared by 4 bases and J by 5 bases, with 15 bases between. The CDR3 is 15 residues long. Looked up from germline, CDR1 is MNHEY and CDR2 is SVGAGI. In nucleotides, the CDR3 is TGTGCCAGCAGTTCCACCGGCAAGGGCGACAATGAGCAGTTCTTC. As protein: CASSSTGKGDNEQFF.

The V call is TRBV7-9, the J call TRBJ2-7, with TRBD2 identical over 9 bases. The CDR3 runs to 15 residues. The junction had 6 bases not matched to a gene; V was cut back by 0 bases and J by 6 bases. The germline V gene encodes CDR1 SEHNR and CDR2 FQNEAQ (reference sequence). Written as DNA, the CDR3 is TGTGCCAGCAGCTTAGCGATGGGACTAGCCGGCGAGCAGTACTTC. This encodes CASSLAMGLAGEQYF.

V and J are TRBV4-2 and TRBJ2-7, with TRBD2 identical over 9 bases. Germline CDR1 is LGHNA and CDR2 is YNFKEQ. Trimming took 1 base from V and 7 from J; bases not matched to a gene: 11. The CDR3 spans 16 residues. This chain's CDR3 is CASSQGPASGIREQYF. The CDR3 coding sequence is TGTGCCAGCAGCCAAGGTCCGGCTAGCGGGATTCGGGAGCAGTACTTC.

The sample holds a few counts of this clonotype. J is TRBJ2-2 and V is TRBV10-1; 8 nucleotides align to TRBD1. The germline V gene has CDR1 WNHNN and CDR2 SYGVQD (reference sequence). There are 16 residues in the CDR3. Trimming removed 3 bases from V and 2 bases from J; junction bases left unmatched: 5. The CDR3: CASSDRDRSNTGELFF. In nucleotides, the CDR3 is TGCGCCAGCAGTGACCGGGACAGGTCCAACACCGGGGAGCTGTTTTTT.

The chain carries TRBV25-1 and TRBJ2-2; D may be TRBD2 (5 bases). This CDR3 contains 13 residues. V was shortened by 3 bases and J by 6 bases, with 8 bases between the two germline ends. Germline V lookup: CDR1 MGHDK, CDR2 SYGVNS. The DNA for the CDR3 is TGTGCCAGCAGTGATACGCGGGCCGGGGAGCTGTTTTTT. This gives the protein CASSDTRAGELFF.

This clonotype was recorded at least ten times. V usage is TRBV5-1 and J usage is TRBJ2-1; D remains unclear. Germline CDR1 reads SGHRS; CDR2 reads YFSETQ. The CDR3 sequence is 12 residues long. Trimming shortened V by 1 base and J by 10 bases, and 9 bases separated the two germline ends. The CDR3 region is CASSLSALEQFF. CDR3 bases: TGCGCCAGCAGCTTGTCCGCGCTAGAGCAGTTCTTC.

V gene TRBV5-1 combines with J gene TRBJ1-2; D ambiguous. The CDR3 covers 13 residues. The germline V and J ends were trimmed by 4 bases and 8 bases, with 15 bases remaining between them. From germline, CDR1 is SGHRS and CDR2 YFSETQ. CDR3 protein: CASSTAQLEGYTF. CDR3 DNA sequence: TGCGCCAGCAGCACCGCCCAGTTAGAGGGCTACACCTTC.

In this sample, this clonotype turned up many times. This chain connects TRBV7-9 to TRBJ2-7; D assignment may be TRBD1 or TRBD2 (5 bases each). V lost 5 bases, J lost 4 bases, and 15 bases lay in between. The germline V gene has CDR1 SEHNR and CDR2 FQNEAQ (reference sequence). This CDR3 is built from 14 residues. The chain's CDR3 is CASSPRGPRYEQYF. CDR3 coding DNA: TGTGCCAGCAGCCCCCGGGGACCGAGGTACGAGCAGTACTTC.

The J gene is TRBJ2-7, the V gene TRBV15; D may be TRBD1 or TRBD2 (5 bases each). Deletions cut 5 bases from V and 2 bases from J, with 16 bases between. Germline V CDR1 and CDR2: LNHNV, YYDKDF (reference sequence). CDR3 size: 15 residues. The CDR3 DNA is TGTGCCACCAGCCCCCGGGACGGAAAAACCTACGAGCAGTACTTC. It codes for CATSPRDGKTYEQYF.

J is TRBJ2-5 and V is TRBV19, with D uncertain. Germline V gene data show CDR1 as LNHDA and CDR2 as SQIVND (reference sequence). Between the trimmed V and J ends, which lost 5 bases and 2 bases, there was a span of 12 bases. The CDR3 contains 14 residues. The CDR3 region is CASSRMALQETQYF. CDR3 DNA sequence: TGTGCCAGTAGTCGAATGGCCTTACAAGAGACCCAGTACTTC.

This clonotype was seen ten or more times. The chain employs TRBV12-3 or TRBV12-4 and TRBJ2-1; the D is unclear. The CDR3 has 13 residues. Trimming took 5 bases from V and 5 from J, leaving 10 bases between them. The CDR3 loop is CASSPPVHNEQFF. CDR3 sequence (DNA): TGTGCCAGCAGTCCACCGGTTCACAATGAGCAGTTCTTC.

This clonotype occurred a few times. The chain links TRBV11-2 to TRBJ2-6; the match to TRBD2 covers 11 bases. CDR1 is SGHAT, CDR2 FQNNGV, per germline. Trimming took 5 bases from V and 4 from J; bases not matched to a gene: 7. There are 17 residues in the CDR3. This CDR3 is CASSHTSGGSGANVLTF. The DNA of the CDR3 is TGTGCCAGCAGCCACACTAGCGGGGGCTCCGGGGCCAACGTCCTGACTTTC.

The V gene is TRBV20-1, the J gene TRBJ1-1, with TRBD1 as a possible D gene (6 bases). Germline-derived CDR1 and CDR2 are DFQATT and SNEGSKA (reference sequence). The CDR3 is 13 amino acids. The ends were cut back, 0 bases at V and 4 bases at J, with 9 bases in the middle. CDR3 in amino acids: CSAREGTITEAFF. The CDR3 DNA reads TGCAGTGCTAGAGAGGGGACAATCACTGAAGCTTTCTTT.